One and the same sample provided the 5 T cell receptor beta chains below, sequenced in a study of cytomegalovirus exposure and HLA in healthy donors. Primers included in the PCR were 60 Vbeta and 13 Jbeta primers. TCRdb's copy holds only in-frame clones and misses some; the assay was immunoSEQ multiplex PCR. This sample carries some 150,000 clones, approximately 84% of them seen once, and the ten largest clones take less than 1.5%. Sequenced material: PBMCs. The receptors originated from a man aged 30 to 39 in good health and CMV-seropositive.

CDR3 loop: CASSHTQGNEQYF. The CDR3 DNA is TGTGCCAGCAGCCACACACAGGGGAACGAGCAGTACTTC. J is TRBJ2-5 and V is TRBV7-2; 7 bases line up with TRBD1. The J call may not be correct, given that the DNA end is closer to TRBJ2-7. The CDR3 length is 13 residues. CDR1 SGHTA and CDR2 FQGNSA come from the germline V gene.

The chain couples TRBV5-4 to TRBJ2-5; the match to TRBD1 covers 7 bases. Germline CDR1 SGHNT, CDR2 YYREEE (reference sequence). V dropped 2 bases and J dropped 5; count of bases not matched to a gene: 3. CDR3 length equals 13 residues. CDR3 region: CASSFTGEETQYF. The CDR3 nucleotides are TGTGCCAGCAGCTTTACAGGGGAGGAGACCCAGTACTTC. Looking up the rest from reference TRBV5-4 and TRBJ2-5 gives the full variable domain: ETGVTQSPTHLIKTRGQQVTLRCSSQSGHNTVSWYQQALGQGPQFIFQYYREEENGRGNFPPRFSGLQFPNYSSELNVNALELDDSALYLCASSFTGEETQYFGPGTRLLVL.

J is TRBJ2-5 and V is TRBV7-8, with TRBD2 matching over 8 bases. The J call is doubtful: the DNA matches TRBJ2-7 better. Germline CDR1 is SGHVS and CDR2 is FQNEAQ. CDR3 length: 16 amino acids. CDR3 loop: CASSLEWAGGPYEQYF. The CDR3 DNA reads as TGTGCCAGCAGCCTGGAGTGGGCGGGAGGCCCATACGAGCAGTACTTC.

This chain joins TRBV28 and TRBJ1-1, with D maybe TRBD1 (6 bases). The V gene lost 8 bases and the J gene lost 4 bases, with 20 bases spanning the gap. The V gene's germline CDR1 is MDHEN and CDR2 SYDVKM. This CDR3 region has 15 residues. This chain's CDR3 is CASEVYRVWGTEAFF. The CDR3, as DNA: TGTGCCAGCGAGGTTTACAGGGTATGGGGCACTGAAGCTTTCTTT.

The V call is TRBV2, the J call TRBJ1-6; D is possibly TRBD1 (6 bases). This CDR3 is built from 13 residues. Germline lookup yields CDR1 SNHLY and CDR2 FYNNEI. Trimming left V 2 bases short and J 9 bases short, with 8 bases between. CDR3 sequence (DNA): TGTGCCAGCAGTGAAATGGGGGCTTCACCCCTCCACTTT. It yields the protein CASSEMGASPLHF.